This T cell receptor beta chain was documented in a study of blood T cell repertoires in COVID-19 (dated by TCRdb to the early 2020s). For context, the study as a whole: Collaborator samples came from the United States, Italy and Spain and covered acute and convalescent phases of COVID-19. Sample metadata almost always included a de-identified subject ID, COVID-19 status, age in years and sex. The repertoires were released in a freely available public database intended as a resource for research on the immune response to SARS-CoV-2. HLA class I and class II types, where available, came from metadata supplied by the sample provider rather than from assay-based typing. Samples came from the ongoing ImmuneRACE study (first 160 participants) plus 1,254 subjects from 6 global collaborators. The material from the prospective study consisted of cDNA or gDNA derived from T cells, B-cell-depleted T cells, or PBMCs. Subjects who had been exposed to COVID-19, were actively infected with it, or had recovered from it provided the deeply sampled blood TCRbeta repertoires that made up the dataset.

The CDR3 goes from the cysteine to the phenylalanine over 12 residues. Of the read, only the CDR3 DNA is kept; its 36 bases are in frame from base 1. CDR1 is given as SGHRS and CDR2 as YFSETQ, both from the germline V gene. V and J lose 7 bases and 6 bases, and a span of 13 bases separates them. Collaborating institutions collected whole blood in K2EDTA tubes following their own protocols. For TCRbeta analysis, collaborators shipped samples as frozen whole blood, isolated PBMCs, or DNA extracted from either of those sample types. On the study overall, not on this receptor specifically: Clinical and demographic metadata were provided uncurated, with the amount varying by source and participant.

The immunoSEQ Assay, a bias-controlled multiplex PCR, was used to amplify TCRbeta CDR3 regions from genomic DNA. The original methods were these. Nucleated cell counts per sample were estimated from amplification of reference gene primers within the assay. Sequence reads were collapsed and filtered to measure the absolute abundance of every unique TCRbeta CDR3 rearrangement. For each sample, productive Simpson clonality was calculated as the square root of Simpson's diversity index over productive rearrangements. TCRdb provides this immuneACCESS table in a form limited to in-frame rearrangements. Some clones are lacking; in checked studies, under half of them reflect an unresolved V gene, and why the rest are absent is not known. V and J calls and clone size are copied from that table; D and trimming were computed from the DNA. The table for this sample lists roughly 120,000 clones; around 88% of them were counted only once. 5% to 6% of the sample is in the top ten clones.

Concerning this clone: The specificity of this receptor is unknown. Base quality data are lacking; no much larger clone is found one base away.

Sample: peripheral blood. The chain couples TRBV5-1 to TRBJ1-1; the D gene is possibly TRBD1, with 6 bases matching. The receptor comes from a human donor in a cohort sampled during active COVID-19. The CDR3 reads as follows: CASEGDGPEAFF. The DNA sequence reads TGCGCCAGCGAGGGGGACGGGCCTGAAGCTTTCTTT. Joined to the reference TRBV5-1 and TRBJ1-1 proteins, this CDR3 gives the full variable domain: KAGVTQTPRYLIKTRGQQVTLSCSPISGHRSVSWYQQTPGQGLQFLFEYFSETQRNKGNFPGRFSGRQFSNSRSEMNVSTLELGDSALYLCASEGDGPEAFFGQGTRLTVV.